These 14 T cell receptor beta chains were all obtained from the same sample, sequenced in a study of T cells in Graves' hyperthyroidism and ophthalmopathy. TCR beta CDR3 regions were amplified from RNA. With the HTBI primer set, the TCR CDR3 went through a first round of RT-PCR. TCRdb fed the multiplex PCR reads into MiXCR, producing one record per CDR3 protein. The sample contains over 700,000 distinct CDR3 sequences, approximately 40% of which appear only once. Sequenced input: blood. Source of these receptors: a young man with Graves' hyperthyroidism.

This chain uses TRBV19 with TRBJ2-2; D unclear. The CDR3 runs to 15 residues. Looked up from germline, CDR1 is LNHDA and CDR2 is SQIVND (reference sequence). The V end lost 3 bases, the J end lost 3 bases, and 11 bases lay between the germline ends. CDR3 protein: CASSMQQSYTGELFF. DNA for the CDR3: TGTGCCAGTAGTATGCAACAGTCCTACACCGGGGAGCTGTTTTTT.

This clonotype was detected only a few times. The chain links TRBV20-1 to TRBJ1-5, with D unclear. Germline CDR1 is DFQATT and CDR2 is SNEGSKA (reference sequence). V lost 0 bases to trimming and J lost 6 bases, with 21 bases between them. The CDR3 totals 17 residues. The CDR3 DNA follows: TGCAGTGCTAGAGATAGGTGGGCAGCCCCGCTAAGTCAGCCCCAGCATTTT. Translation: CSARDRWAAPLSQPQHF.

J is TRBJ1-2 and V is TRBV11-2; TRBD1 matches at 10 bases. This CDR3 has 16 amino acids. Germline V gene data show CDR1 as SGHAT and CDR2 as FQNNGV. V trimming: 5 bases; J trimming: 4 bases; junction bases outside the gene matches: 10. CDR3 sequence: CASSHTDRGQGYGYTF. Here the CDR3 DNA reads TGTGCCAGCAGCCATACAGACAGGGGGCAGGGCTATGGCTACACCTTC.

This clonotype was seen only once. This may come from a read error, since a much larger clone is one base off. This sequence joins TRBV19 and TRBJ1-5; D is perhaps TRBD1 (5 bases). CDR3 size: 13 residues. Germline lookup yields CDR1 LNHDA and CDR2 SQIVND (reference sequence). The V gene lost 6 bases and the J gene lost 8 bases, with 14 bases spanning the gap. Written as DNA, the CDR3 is TGTGCCAGTAGGAGGCGGGACGTGGAGCCCCAGCATTTT. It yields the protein CASRRRDVEPQHF.

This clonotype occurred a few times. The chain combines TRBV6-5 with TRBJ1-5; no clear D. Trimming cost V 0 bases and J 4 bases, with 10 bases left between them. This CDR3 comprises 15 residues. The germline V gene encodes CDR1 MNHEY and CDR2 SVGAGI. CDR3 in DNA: TGTGCCAGCAGTTACTCGGAGGTTCGTAATCAGCCCCAGCATTTT. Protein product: CASSYSEVRNQPQHF.

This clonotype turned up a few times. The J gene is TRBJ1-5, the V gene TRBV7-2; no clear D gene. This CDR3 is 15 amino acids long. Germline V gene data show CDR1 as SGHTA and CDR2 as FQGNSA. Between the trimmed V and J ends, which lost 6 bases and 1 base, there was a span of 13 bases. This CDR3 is CASSFSGKSNQPQHF. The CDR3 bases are TGTGCCAGCAGTTTCTCGGGGAAGAGCAATCAGCCCCAGCATTTT. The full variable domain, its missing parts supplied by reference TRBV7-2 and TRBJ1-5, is GAGVSQSPSNKVTEKGKDVELRCDPISGHTALYWYRQSLGQGLEFLIYFQGNSAPDKSGLPSDRFSAERTGGSVSTLTIQRTQQEDSAVYLCASSFSGKSNQPQHFGDGTRLSIL.

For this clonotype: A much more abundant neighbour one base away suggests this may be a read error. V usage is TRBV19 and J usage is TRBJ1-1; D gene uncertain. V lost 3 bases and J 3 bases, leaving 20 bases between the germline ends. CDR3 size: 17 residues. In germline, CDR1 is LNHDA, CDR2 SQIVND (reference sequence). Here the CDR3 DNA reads TGTGCCAGTAGTATGCCCATCCCTAATTACATGGACACTGAAGCTTTCTTT. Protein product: CASSMPIPNYMDTEAFF.

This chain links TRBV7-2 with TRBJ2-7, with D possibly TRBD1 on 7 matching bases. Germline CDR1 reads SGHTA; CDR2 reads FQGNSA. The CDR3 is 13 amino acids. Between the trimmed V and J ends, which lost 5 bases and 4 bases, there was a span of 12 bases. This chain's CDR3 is CASSQQGRYEQYF. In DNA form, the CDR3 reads TGTGCCAGCAGCCAACAGGGGAGGTACGAGCAGTACTTC.

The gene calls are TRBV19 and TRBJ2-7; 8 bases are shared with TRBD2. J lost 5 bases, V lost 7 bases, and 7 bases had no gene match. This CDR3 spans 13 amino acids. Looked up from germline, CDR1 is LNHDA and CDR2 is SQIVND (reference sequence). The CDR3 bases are TGTGCCAGTAAAGGAGCGGGAGTCGACGAGCAGTACTTC. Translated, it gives CASKGAGVDEQYF.

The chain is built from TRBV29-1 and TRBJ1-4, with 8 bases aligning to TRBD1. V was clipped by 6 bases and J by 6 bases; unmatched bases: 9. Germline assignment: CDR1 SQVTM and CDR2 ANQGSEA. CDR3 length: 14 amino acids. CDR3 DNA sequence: TGCAGCGTGTATTCCGGGACAGGCGATGAAAAACTGTTTTTT. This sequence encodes CSVYSGTGDEKLFF.

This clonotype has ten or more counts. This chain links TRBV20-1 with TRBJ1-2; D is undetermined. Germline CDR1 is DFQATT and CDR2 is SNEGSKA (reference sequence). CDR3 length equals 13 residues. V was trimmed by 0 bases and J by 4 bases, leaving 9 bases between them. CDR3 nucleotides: TGCAGTGCTAGAGACGCACATTTCTATGGCTACACCTTC. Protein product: CSARDAHFYGYTF.

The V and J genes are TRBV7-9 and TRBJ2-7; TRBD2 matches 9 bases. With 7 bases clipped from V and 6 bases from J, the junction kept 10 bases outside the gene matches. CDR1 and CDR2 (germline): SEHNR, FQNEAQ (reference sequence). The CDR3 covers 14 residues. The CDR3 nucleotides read TGTGCCAGCACCGGGACTAGCAAATTGTCCGAGCAGTACTTC. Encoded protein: CASTGTSKLSEQYF. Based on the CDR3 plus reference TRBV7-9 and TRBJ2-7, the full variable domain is DTGVSQNPRHKITKRGQNVTFRCDPISEHNRLYWYRQTLGQGPEFLTYFQNEAQLEKSRLLSDRFSAERPKGSFSTLEIQRTEQGDSAMYLCASTGTSKLSEQYFGPGTRLTVT.

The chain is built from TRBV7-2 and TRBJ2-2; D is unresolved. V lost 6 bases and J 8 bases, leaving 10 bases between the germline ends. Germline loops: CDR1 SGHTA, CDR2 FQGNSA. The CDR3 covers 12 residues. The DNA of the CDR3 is TGTGCCAGCAGGCTGAGTATTGGGGAGCTGTTTTTT. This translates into CASRLSIGELFF.

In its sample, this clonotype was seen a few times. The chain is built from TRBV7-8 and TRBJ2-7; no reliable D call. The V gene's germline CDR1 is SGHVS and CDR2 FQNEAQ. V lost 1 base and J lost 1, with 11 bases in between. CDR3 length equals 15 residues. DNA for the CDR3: TGTGCCAGCAGCTTAGGACCAGCCCGGTCCTACGAGCAGTACTTC. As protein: CASSLGPARSYEQYF.